This passage covers 27 T cell receptor beta chains from one sample sequenced in a study of blood T cells in healthy people across ages. The use of a sample-barcoded 5' primer and a J-beta primer mix characterized a second PCR of roughly 6 to 12 cycles. TCRdb used MiXCR to reprocess the 5' RACE reads, holding one entry per CDR3 protein. Of about 800,000 distinct CDR3 sequences listed, around 45% were seen once; the top ten hold 15% to 20%. The specimen was blood. The source is a man at least 80 years old in good health.

This clonotype occurred a few times. The chain couples TRBV29-1 to TRBJ2-7; 8 nucleotides align to TRBD1. This CDR3 comprises 15 residues. Germline V CDR1 and CDR2: SQVTM, ANQGSEA. The V and J ends lost 4 bases and 0 bases, in that order; junction bases with no gene match: 8. The CDR3 region has the DNA TGCAGCGTTGGTGGGACAGGTTCCCGCTCCTACGAGCAGTACTTC. Translating it yields CSVGGTGSRSYEQYF.

V usage is TRBV7-3 and J usage is TRBJ2-1; 7 bases agree with TRBD2. This CDR3 is 17 amino acids long. With 4 bases clipped from V and 6 bases from J, the junction kept 15 bases outside the gene matches. Germline loops: CDR1 SGHTA, CDR2 FQGTGA. This CDR3 is CASSSWGGGLEANEQFF. The CDR3 coding sequence is TGTGCCAGCAGCTCCTGGGGGGGAGGCCTTGAGGCCAATGAGCAGTTCTTC. The whole variable domain, remainder taken from reference TRBV7-3 and TRBJ2-1, is GAGVSQTPSNKVTEKGKYVELRCDPISGHTALYWYRQSLGQGPEFLIYFQGTGAADDSGLPNDRFFAVRPEGSVSTLKIQRTERGDSAVYLCASSSWGGGLEANEQFFGPGTRLTVL.

The V and J genes are TRBV6-5 and TRBJ2-2; 9 bases match TRBD1. The junction had 11 bases not matched to a gene; V was cut back by 0 bases and J by 3 bases. The CDR3 extends over 19 amino acids. Germline-derived CDR1 and CDR2 are MNHEY and SVGAGI. CDR3 sequence: CASSYSLGETGGYTGELFF. In nucleotides, the CDR3 is TGTGCCAGCAGTTACTCATTGGGGGAGACAGGGGGTTACACCGGGGAGCTGTTTTTT.

The chain employs TRBV29-1 and TRBJ2-7, with 12 nucleotides matching TRBD2. The V gene's germline CDR1 is SQVTM and CDR2 ANQGSEA. The CDR3 extends over 14 amino acids. The V and J ends lost 6 bases and 1 base, in that order; junction bases with no gene match: 4. The CDR3 nucleotides are TGCAGCGTCGCCGGGACTAGCGGGTCCTACGAGCAGTACTTC. This translates into CSVAGTSGSYEQYF.

This clonotype appeared a few times. The rearrangement links TRBV12-3 or TRBV12-4 to TRBJ2-1; 9 bases are a match to TRBD2. The V segment lost 7 bases and the J segment 7 bases; nucleotides outside the gene matches: 8. The CDR3 sequence is 14 residues long. CDR3 amino acids: CASTVAGVGNEQFF. The CDR3 bases are TGTGCCAGCACTGTAGCGGGAGTGGGTAATGAGCAGTTCTTC.

The chain recombines TRBV4-2 with TRBJ2-1; 7 positions match TRBD1. J gave up 2 bases and V 0 bases, and 7 bases lay outside the gene matches. This CDR3 has 17 amino acids. The germline CDR1 and CDR2 sequences are LGHNA and YNFKEQ. The DNA of the CDR3 is TGTGCCAGCAGCCAAGATAGGGGACAGAAACCCTACAATGAGCAGTTCTTC. It is translated as CASSQDRGQKPYNEQFF.

The rearrangement joins TRBV5-1 to TRBJ2-1; TRBD2 agrees at 9 bases. V gave up 0 bases and J gave up 8 bases; unmatched junction bases: 6. The germline gives CDR1 SGHRS, CDR2 YFSETQ. The CDR3 length is 15 residues. The CDR3 here is CASSLEASGKDEQFF. As DNA, the CDR3 is TGCGCCAGCAGCTTGGAAGCTAGCGGGAAAGATGAGCAGTTCTTC.

J is TRBJ2-3 and V is TRBV5-1, with a possible D match to TRBD2 (6 bases). This CDR3 has 14 amino acids. V lost 4 bases, J lost 4 bases, and 13 bases lay in between. CDR1 is SGHRS and CDR2 is YFSETQ in the germline V gene. The CDR3 DNA reads TGCGCCAGCAGCCCCGAGACTAGGCCAGATACGCAGTATTTT. Translated, it gives CASSPETRPDTQYF.

V is TRBV7-9 and J is TRBJ2-5; 15 bases fit TRBD2. The CDR3 sequence is 16 residues long. V lost 3 bases to trimming and J lost 4 bases; unmatched junction nucleotides: 3. Germline V gives CDR1 SEHNR, CDR2 FQNEAQ (reference sequence). CDR3 residues: CASSLGGLAGGETQYF. The CDR3 DNA follows: TGTGCCAGCAGCTTGGGGGGACTAGCGGGAGGAGAGACCCAGTACTTC.

This clonotype was picked up a small number of times. The chain has TRBV12-3 or TRBV12-4 and TRBJ2-1; 10 bases map to TRBD2. V was clipped by 2 bases and J by 7 bases; unmatched bases: 11. This CDR3 has 17 residues. In DNA, the CDR3 is TGTGCCAGCAGTTTACGATTTGGTGCTAGCGGGAGTAATGAGCAGTTCTTC. This translates into CASSLRFGASGSNEQFF.

CDR3 protein: CASSQAGQGETEAFF. The DNA for the CDR3 is TGTGCCAGCAGCCAAGCCGGACAGGGCGAGACTGAAGCTTTCTTT. V usage is TRBV4-2 and J usage is TRBJ1-1; 8 bases are shared with TRBD1. This CDR3 comprises 15 residues. The germline gives CDR1 LGHNA, CDR2 YNFKEQ. Trimming took 1 base from V and 5 from J; bases not matched to a gene: 6.

This clonotype has at least ten counts. The chain is built from TRBV5-1 and TRBJ2-2; D unresolved. V lost 4 bases, J lost 3 bases, and 4 bases lay in between. CDR1 SGHRS and CDR2 YFSETQ come from the germline V gene. The CDR3 covers 12 residues. CDR3 bases: TGCGCCAGCAGCGCGTACACCGGGGAGCTGTTTTTT. Protein: CASSAYTGELFF.

This clonotype was observed a few times. This chain connects TRBV7-2 to TRBJ2-5; 11 bases fit TRBD2. The CDR3 is 14 amino acids. The junction had 6 bases not matched to a gene; V was cut back by 5 bases and J by 7 bases. Germline V gene data show CDR1 as SGHTA and CDR2 as FQGNSA. The CDR3 here is CASSLTSGGGTQYF. CDR3 coding DNA: TGTGCCAGCAGCCTTACTAGCGGGGGCGGGACCCAGTACTTC.

This clonotype was counted a few times. V and J are TRBV29-1 and TRBJ1-4; possible D gene TRBD1, 6 bases. V was pared by 1 base and J by 8 bases, with 20 bases between. This CDR3 spans 16 amino acids. Germline-derived CDR1 and CDR2 are SQVTM and ANQGSEA. CDR3 DNA: TGCAGCGTTGAAGGAAGTCCTACAGGGATCGGAGAAAAACTGTTTTTT. Translated, it gives CSVEGSPTGIGEKLFF.

The rearrangement uses TRBV12-3 or TRBV12-4 and TRBJ2-3, with D possibly TRBD2 on 5 matching bases. V dropped 3 bases and J dropped 4 bases, with 11 bases sitting between them. This CDR3 is built from 14 residues. The CDR3 loop reads CASSFGVGADTQYF. The CDR3, as DNA: TGTGCCAGCAGTTTCGGGGTGGGCGCAGATACGCAGTATTTT.

This clonotype occurred a few times. The chain recombines TRBV7-2 with TRBJ2-7; TRBD1 matches at 8 bases. Germline trimming cut 5 bases from V and 7 bases from J; bases unmatched to any gene: 7. This CDR3 comprises 13 residues. Germline V gives CDR1 SGHTA, CDR2 FQGNSA. The CDR3 region is CASSLGRGREQYF. CDR3 coding DNA: TGTGCCAGCAGCCTTGGCAGGGGGCGGGAGCAGTACTTC.

This clonotype was found a few times. Compared with germline, one end of the junction differs, possibly owing to a read error. This chain links TRBV12-3 or TRBV12-4 with TRBJ2-6; 7 bases line up with TRBD1. The CDR3 runs to 20 residues. CDR3 protein: CASSPPGQTAVISGADVLTF. The CDR3 coding sequence is TGTGCCAGCAGCCCCCCGGGACAGACGGCCGTAATATCTGGGGCCGACGTCCTGACTTTC.

The V call is TRBV12-3 or TRBV12-4, the J call TRBJ1-2; TRBD1 aligns across 9 bases. With V trimmed by 8 bases and J by 7 bases, 11 bases remained unmatched. This CDR3 contains 14 residues. The CDR3 nucleotides read TGTGCCAGCCGAACCGGGACAGGGTATGGTGGCTACACCTTC. As protein: CASRTGTGYGGYTF.

This clonotype was seen more than once but under ten times. V gene TRBV7-2 combines with J gene TRBJ2-7; 12 positions match TRBD2. The CDR3 loop spans 15 amino acids. V lost 1 base and J lost 4; bases outside the gene matches: 2. Germline V gene data show CDR1 as SGHTA and CDR2 as FQGNSA. The DNA of the CDR3 is TGTGCCAGCAGCTTAGGGGGACTAGCGGGTTACGAGCAGTACTTC. This sequence encodes CASSLGGLAGYEQYF.

On this clonotype itself: Given a much more abundant clone one base away, this may be a read error. V usage is TRBV20-1 and J usage is TRBJ2-5; TRBD2 matches 8 bases. The CDR3 runs to 14 residues. Germline V lookup: CDR1 DFQATT, CDR2 SNEGSKA (reference sequence). V lost 6 bases and J lost 4; bases outside the gene matches: 10. Here the CDR3 DNA reads TGCAGTGCCATTGTGGGCGCGGGAGGAGAGACCCAGTACTTC. This gives the protein CSAIVGAGGETQYF.

The rearrangement uses TRBV7-9 and TRBJ2-1; a weak D match, TRBD1 (5 bases). CDR1 SEHNR and CDR2 FQNEAQ come from the germline V gene (reference sequence). V was cut by 4 bases and J by 6 bases, with 19 bases left in between. The CDR3 is 16 amino acids. The CDR3 region is CASSYNSAGWGNEQFF. The CDR3 DNA follows: TGTGCCAGCAGCTACAACTCAGCAGGGTGGGGCAATGAGCAGTTCTTC.

The chain employs TRBV27 and TRBJ2-7; D is uncertain. V was trimmed by 0 bases and J by 6 bases, leaving 15 bases between them. Germline loops: CDR1 MNHEY, CDR2 SMNVEV (reference sequence). The CDR3 contains 15 residues. CDR3 in DNA: TGTGCCAGCAGTTTATCTCCCGACGGAACCTGCGAGCAGTACTTC. This gives the protein CASSLSPDGTCEQYF.

This rearrangement joins TRBV7-9 to TRBJ1-5; 7 bases fit TRBD1. The CDR3 length is 16 residues. Germline values: CDR1 SEHNR, CDR2 FQNEAQ (reference sequence). J gave up 2 bases and V 0 bases, and 4 bases lay outside the gene matches. The DNA of the CDR3 is TGTGCCAGCAGCTTAGCGGAGCAGGGGGGCAATCAGCCCCAGCATTTT. It codes for CASSLAEQGGNQPQHF.

This clonotype occurred a few times. The chain couples TRBV20-1 to TRBJ2-3, with D maybe TRBD2 (7 bases). The CDR3 runs 16 residues. Germline CDR1 DFQATT, CDR2 SNEGSKA (reference sequence). Between the trimmed V and J ends, which lost 3 bases and 6 bases, there was a span of 22 bases. The DNA of the CDR3 is TGCAGTGCTAGTCAGGGGCGGTTGGCGGGAGCTGATACGCAGTATTTT. This codes for CSASQGRLAGADTQYF.

In its sample, this clonotype was seen once. J is TRBJ2-3 and V is TRBV7-2; D unresolved. The CDR3 spans 15 residues. Deletions cut 2 bases from V and 2 bases from J, with 11 bases between. Germline V gives CDR1 SGHTA, CDR2 FQGNSA. The CDR3 DNA reads as TGTGCCAGCAGCTTAACCGAGACTTCCACAGATACGCAGTATTTT. The encoded protein is CASSLTETSTDTQYF. Variable domain in full (rest from reference TRBV7-2 and TRBJ2-3): GAGVSQSPSNKVTEKGKDVELRCDPISGHTALYWYRQSLGQGLEFLIYFQGNSAPDKSGLPSDRFSAERTGGSVSTLTIQRTQQEDSAVYLCASSLTETSTDTQYFGPGTRLTVL.

The V and J genes are TRBV27 and TRBJ2-7; D is possibly TRBD1 (5 bases). The germline CDR1 and CDR2 sequences are MNHEY and SMNVEV (reference sequence). The CDR3 has 15 residues. V lost 4 bases and J 0 bases, leaving 13 bases between the germline ends. CDR3 sequence reads: CASSSYSTVSYEQYF. In DNA form, the CDR3 reads TGTGCCAGCAGTTCCTACTCGACAGTCTCCTACGAGCAGTACTTC.

This clonotype was counted only a few times. The chain is built from TRBV12-3 or TRBV12-4 and TRBJ2-1; TRBD2 matches at 14 bases. The CDR3 loop spans 15 amino acids. V trimming: 5 bases; J trimming: 8 bases; junction bases outside the gene matches: 5. The chain's CDR3 is CASSPGLAGDDEQFF. The CDR3 coding sequence is TGTGCCAGCAGTCCGGGACTAGCGGGAGATGATGAGCAGTTCTTC.